This T cell receptor (beta chain) is from a study of T cell repertoires in cytomegalovirus infection. General study findings and limits: HLA-C-restricted TCR beta clonotypes specific for CMV led the ex vivo response. Cumulative public TCR beta family frequency identified carriers of CMV plus the relevant HLA.

TCRdb called the reads again in MiXCR, with one record for every CDR3 protein. The sample has roughly 720,000 distinct CDR3 sequences; approximately 34% are singletons. CDR1 is LNHDA, CDR2 SQIVND, per germline (reference sequence). CDR3 length: 12 amino acids. V lost 6 bases and J lost 10, with 14 bases in between. About this clonotype itself: The antigen remains undetermined.

The J gene is TRBJ2-3, the V gene TRBV19; D is uncertain. Sequencing was performed on PBMCs. This clonotype originated in a human donor in good health (CMV status not recorded). Some clones in this sample may be carry-over from other donors' samples. CDR3 nucleotide sequence: TGTGCCAGTAGCCGAGCCGGGTGGGCGCAGTATTTT. This encodes CASSRAGWAQYF.